This T cell receptor beta chain was sequenced for a study of immune evolution from preneoplasia to lung adenocarcinoma. Study observations and caveats: From normal lung to invasive adenocarcinoma, top clone frequencies appeared to decrease.

As to this clone: The antigen remains undetermined.

Trimming took 8 bases from V and 8 from J, leaving 18 bases between them. Per germline, CDR1 SNHLY and CDR2 FYNNEI. The CDR3 totals 14 residues. Here immunoSEQ multiplex PCR was the method, and the copy in TCRdb shows in-frame clones only, minus some. The repertoire has thousands of clones, 80% of them found once; the top ten carry 6.5% to 9.5%. The chain couples TRBV2 to TRBJ2-2; possible D gene TRBD1, 6 bases. The source is a donor at least 70 years old with lung adenocarcinoma. The sequenced material came from FFPE minimally invasive lung adenocarcinoma tissue. The CDR3, as DNA: TGTGCCAGCGGGGTAATTCAGGGGTCGGGGGAGCTGTTTTTT. Translating gives CASGVIQGSGELFF.